The present T cell receptor beta chain was sequenced within a study of blood T cell repertoires in COVID-19. This clone was counted a single time. Per germline, CDR1 LNHDA and CDR2 SQIVND (reference sequence). The CDR3 spans 13 residues. V dropped 4 bases and J dropped 1 base, with 7 bases sitting between them. Authors' processing steps: Reference gene primer amplification gave nucleated cell count estimates. TCRdb's table, derived via immunoSEQ multiplex PCR, lists solely in-frame clones and lacks some. V and J calls and clone size are as listed in that table; D and trimming were resolved from the DNA. The table has 200,000 to 300,000 clones, about 87% seen once.

The rearrangement uses TRBV19 and TRBJ1-1, with a weak D call TRBD1 (6 bases). This TCR was sampled from a human donor in a cohort sampled during active COVID-19. The sample comprised peripheral blood. The CDR3: CASSRGGNTEAFF. CDR3 coding DNA: TGTGCCAGTAGTAGAGGGGGGAACACTGAAGCTTTCTTT.